This T cell receptor beta chain originates from a study of shared clonotypes between healthy human individuals. On this clone: Antigen: not known.

General study points: The study found lower generation probabilities in non-shared clonotypes than in those shared by all four donors. Naive subsets, compared against memory subsets, generally had larger estimated richness values. Some naive CD4 clonotypes, 5% to 5.5%, turned up in common across a few donors.

Libraries were prepared by immunoSEQ multiplex PCR; TCRdb keeps only in-frame clonotypes and omits some of them. The top ten clones hold about 0.39% of a sample with around 2.5 million clones, 93% of them seen once. Sequenced: naive CD4+ T cells from PBMCs. Subset denoted: CD45RA+ positively selected. This TCR was recovered from a man between 18 and 35 years old in good health. Some clones in this sample may be carry-over from other donors' samples.

CDR3 region: CASSEVYSSNQPQHF. DNA for the CDR3: TGTGCCAGCAGTGAAGTGTACAGTAGCAATCAGCCCCAGCATTTT. This chain joins TRBV6-1 and TRBJ1-5; D gene unclear. V lost 1 base and J 0 bases, leaving 7 bases between the germline ends. This CDR3 has 15 residues. Germline lookup yields CDR1 MNHNS and CDR2 SASEGT.